A selection of T cell receptor beta chains follows, all from one sample in a study of post-analysis software for immune sequencing data. MiXCR, applied by TCRdb to the PCR reads, yields one record per CDR3 protein. The table has 600,000 to 700,000 distinct CDR3 sequences, 59% seen once. Sequenced sample: blood. The origin of the receptors is a girl aged 2 to 10 with multiple sclerosis. Each CDR3 is given with its conserved first and last residue. A D gene is named only where the DNA matches it firmly. Clone size, where shown, is once, few, many, or a class for clones that have expanded.

v_gene: TRBV20-1; abundance: .; d_gene: TRBD2; j_gene: TRBJ2-1; CDR3aa: CSASRGGFYNEQFF; CDR3nt: TGCAGTGCTAGCCGGGGGGGCTTTTACAATGAGCAGTTCTTC
v_gene: TRBV15; abundance: .; d_gene: .; j_gene: TRBJ2-5; CDR3aa: CATSREVETQYF; CDR3nt: TGTGCCACCAGCAGAGAGGTGGAGACCCAGTACTTC
v_gene: TRBV6-1; abundance: few; d_gene: TRBD2; j_gene: TRBJ2-1; CDR3aa: CASTQRAGGWYNEQFF; CDR3nt: TGTGCCAGCACTCAAAGGGCGGGGGGGTGGTACAATGAGCAGTTCTTC
v_gene: TRBV6-1; abundance: .; d_gene: TRBD1; j_gene: TRBJ2-5; CDR3aa: CASSDSGQGIETQYF; CDR3nt: TGTGCCAGCAGTGATTCTGGACAGGGGATTGAGACCCAGTACTTC
v_gene: TRBV28; abundance: once; d_gene: .; j_gene: TRBJ1-4; CDR3aa: CASRRGETNEKLFF; CDR3nt: TGTGCCAGCAGGAGAGGGGAAACTAATGAAAAACTGTTTTTT
v_gene: TRBV7-9; abundance: .; d_gene: .; j_gene: TRBJ1-2; CDR3aa: CASSLGEERGYTF; CDR3nt: TGTGCCAGCAGCTTAGGTGAGGAGCGTGGCTACACCTTC
v_gene: TRBV10-2; abundance: few; d_gene: .; j_gene: TRBJ2-1; CDR3aa: CASSERPTYNEQFF; CDR3nt: TGCGCCAGCAGTGAGCGGCCTACTTACAATGAGCAGTTCTTC
v_gene: TRBV4-1; abundance: .; d_gene: TRBD2; j_gene: TRBJ2-7; CDR3aa: CASSQGTSGRRGEQYF; CDR3nt: TGCGCCAGCAGCCAAGGGACTAGCGGGAGAAGAGGCGAGCAGTACTTC
v_gene: TRBV30; abundance: few; d_gene: .; j_gene: TRBJ2-5; CDR3aa: CAWSAWTSGETQYF; CDR3nt: TGTGCCTGGAGCGCGTGGACCTCCGGGGAGACCCAGTACTTC
v_gene: TRBV20-1; abundance: .; d_gene: TRBD2; j_gene: TRBJ2-7; CDR3aa: CNAVRLAGAYEQYF; CDR3nt: TGCAATGCTGTGAGACTAGCGGGAGCCTACGAGCAGTACTTC
v_gene: TRBV12-3/TRBV12-4; abundance: few; d_gene: TRBD1; j_gene: TRBJ1-2; CDR3aa: CASSPGDRGSRGYTF; CDR3nt: TGTGCCAGCAGCCCCGGAGACAGGGGGTCGCGGGGCTACACCTTC
v_gene: TRBV10-3; abundance: few; d_gene: TRBD2; j_gene: TRBJ2-1; CDR3aa: CAISWGLAGNEQFF; CDR3nt: TGTGCCATCAGTTGGGGACTAGCGGGCAATGAGCAGTTCTTC
v_gene: TRBV5-1; abundance: .; d_gene: .; j_gene: TRBJ1-4; CDR3aa: CASSLEGGRRNEKLFF; CDR3nt: TGCGCCAGCAGCTTGGAGGGGGGACGGAGAAATGAAAAACTGTTTTTT
v_gene: TRBV4-3; abundance: .; d_gene: .; j_gene: TRBJ1-2; CDR3aa: CASSQDFRTVYGGYTF; CDR3nt: TGCGCCAGCAGCCAAGATTTTAGGACAGTTTACGGGGGCTACACCTTC
v_gene: TRBV29-1; abundance: .; d_gene: .; j_gene: TRBJ2-1; CDR3aa: CSVEGGEPYNEQFF; CDR3nt: TGCAGCGTTGAAGGAGGGGAGCCCTACAATGAGCAGTTCTTC
v_gene: TRBV12-3/TRBV12-4; abundance: .; d_gene: .; j_gene: TRBJ1-1; CDR3aa: CASMGRDGTEAFF; CDR3nt: TGTGCCAGCATGGGCAGGGACGGCACTGAAGCTTTCTTT
v_gene: TRBV7-9; abundance: .; d_gene: .; j_gene: TRBJ2-1; CDR3aa: CASSPRGAGSSYNEQFF; CDR3nt: TGTGCCAGCAGCCCCCGCGGCGCGGGGAGCTCCTACAATGAGCAGTTCTTC
v_gene: TRBV7-9; abundance: .; d_gene: .; j_gene: TRBJ2-5; CDR3aa: CASSFRTSGETQYF; CDR3nt: TGTGCCAGCAGCTTCCGGACCTCAGGGGAGACCCAGTACTTC
v_gene: TRBV10-1; abundance: .; d_gene: .; j_gene: TRBJ2-1; CDR3aa: CASSNYRVGGYNEQFF; CDR3nt: TGCGCCAGCAGTAACTATAGGGTCGGAGGGTACAATGAGCAGTTCTTC
v_gene: TRBV12-3/TRBV12-4; abundance: .; d_gene: TRBD2; j_gene: TRBJ2-2; CDR3aa: CASSRSGAPNTGELFF; CDR3nt: TGTGCCAGCAGCCGCAGCGGGGCGCCTAACACCGGGGAGCTGTTTTTT
v_gene: TRBV5-6; abundance: .; d_gene: .; j_gene: TRBJ1-1; CDR3aa: CASSLEGRMNTEAFF; CDR3nt: TGTGCCAGCAGCTTGGAAGGTAGAATGAACACTGAAGCTTTCTTT
v_gene: TRBV12-3/TRBV12-4; abundance: .; d_gene: .; j_gene: TRBJ1-5; CDR3aa: CASSPDRQSPQHF; CDR3nt: TGTGCCAGCAGTCCGGATAGACAGTCCCCCCAGCATTTT
v_gene: TRBV5-1; abundance: .; d_gene: .; j_gene: TRBJ2-3; CDR3aa: CASKQVASSDTQYF; CDR3nt: TGCGCCAGCAAACAGGTAGCGTCCTCCGATACGCAGTATTTT
v_gene: TRBV20-1; abundance: .; d_gene: TRBD2; j_gene: TRBJ2-1; CDR3aa: CSASPGTRLNEQFF; CDR3nt: TGCAGTGCCTCTCCCGGGACTAGGTTGAATGAGCAGTTCTTC
v_gene: TRBV29-1; abundance: .; d_gene: .; j_gene: TRBJ1-1; CDR3aa: CSVVLDPTEAFF; CDR3nt: TGCAGCGTTGTACTCGATCCAACTGAAGCTTTCTTT
v_gene: TRBV6-1; abundance: .; d_gene: .; j_gene: TRBJ1-1; CDR3aa: CASSENPKITTEAFF; CDR3nt: TGTGCCAGCAGTGAAAACCCCAAGATAACCACTGAAGCTTTCTTT
v_gene: TRBV5-1; abundance: .; d_gene: .; j_gene: TRBJ2-7; CDR3aa: CASSLVPSGSSYEQYF; CDR3nt: TGCGCCAGCAGCTTGGTTCCCAGCGGTAGCTCCTACGAGCAGTACTTC
v_gene: TRBV2; abundance: .; d_gene: .; j_gene: TRBJ1-2; CDR3aa: CASSDVAGGNYGYTF; CDR3nt: TGTGCCAGCAGTGATGTGGCAGGCGGCAACTATGGCTACACCTTC
v_gene: TRBV27; abundance: .; d_gene: TRBD2; j_gene: TRBJ2-1; CDR3aa: CASSETSGMAYNEQFF; CDR3nt: TGTGCCAGCAGTGAGACTAGCGGGATGGCATACAATGAGCAGTTCTTC
v_gene: TRBV11-2; abundance: once; d_gene: .; j_gene: TRBJ2-3; CDR3aa: CASSLRAGSITDTQYF; CDR3nt: TGTGCCAGCAGCTTACGGGCAGGTTCAATCACAGATACGCAGTATTTT
v_gene: TRBV25-1; abundance: few; d_gene: .; j_gene: TRBJ2-1; CDR3aa: CASSEQYFGVQFF; CDR3nt: TGTGCCAGCAGTGAACAATATTTCGGTGTGCAGTTCTTC
v_gene: TRBV7-8; abundance: .; d_gene: .; j_gene: TRBJ2-3; CDR3aa: CASSRDRPDTQYF; CDR3nt: TGTGCCAGCAGCCGGGACCGGCCAGATACGCAGTATTTT
v_gene: TRBV6-6; abundance: once; d_gene: TRBD2; j_gene: TRBJ2-5; CDR3aa: CASRPREVGETQYF; CDR3nt: TGTGCCAGCAGGCCTCGGGAGGTGGGAGAGACCCAGTACTTC
v_gene: TRBV7-2; abundance: .; d_gene: .; j_gene: TRBJ2-7; CDR3aa: CASSTGLNGIYEQYF; CDR3nt: TGTGCCAGCAGCACCGGACTCAACGGGATTTACGAGCAGTACTTC
v_gene: TRBV29-1; abundance: .; d_gene: .; j_gene: TRBJ2-4; CDR3aa: CSVGRGTSLGNIQYF; CDR3nt: TGCAGCGTTGGAAGGGGGACGAGTCTGGGAAACATTCAGTACTTC
v_gene: TRBV28; abundance: .; d_gene: TRBD1; j_gene: TRBJ1-1; CDR3aa: CASSLHPGQGEAFF; CDR3nt: TGTGCCAGCAGTTTACACCCGGGACAGGGGGAAGCTTTCTTT
v_gene: TRBV9; abundance: once; d_gene: .; j_gene: TRBJ2-5; CDR3aa: CASSVLPGVYDQETQYF; CDR3nt: TGTGCCAGCAGCGTCCTACCAGGCGTTTACGACCAAGAGACCCAGTACTTC
v_gene: TRBV29-1; abundance: few; d_gene: TRBD2; j_gene: TRBJ2-1; CDR3aa: CSVGKLAGGRVGNEQFF; CDR3nt: TGCAGCGTTGGCAAACTAGCGGGAGGGCGGGTCGGTAATGAGCAGTTCTTC
v_gene: TRBV13; abundance: few; d_gene: .; j_gene: TRBJ2-4; CDR3aa: CASSLYRGAIQYF; CDR3nt: TGTGCCAGCAGCTTATACCGGGGCGCCATTCAGTACTTC
v_gene: TRBV7-2; abundance: few; d_gene: .; j_gene: TRBJ2-1; CDR3aa: CASSLLTGYNEQFF; CDR3nt: TGTGCCAGCAGCTTACTTACGGGATACAATGAGCAGTTCTTC
v_gene: TRBV29-1; abundance: .; d_gene: .; j_gene: TRBJ2-7; CDR3aa: CSVSTPEGGLGEQYF; CDR3nt: TGCAGCGTATCCACCCCTGAGGGGGGGCTGGGCGAGCAGTACTTC
v_gene: TRBV12-3/TRBV12-4; abundance: .; d_gene: TRBD2; j_gene: TRBJ2-1; CDR3aa: CASIAGDNNEQFF; CDR3nt: TGTGCCAGCATTGCGGGGGATAACAATGAGCAGTTCTTC
v_gene: TRBV6-5; abundance: .; d_gene: .; j_gene: TRBJ2-3; CDR3aa: CASSYSRGEEDTQYF; CDR3nt: TGTGCCAGCAGTTACTCTAGAGGGGAGGAAGATACGCAGTATTTT
v_gene: TRBV5-1; abundance: few; d_gene: TRBD1; j_gene: TRBJ2-1; CDR3aa: CASSLAGQGSYNEQFF; CDR3nt: TGCGCCAGCAGCTTGGCCGGACAGGGGTCCTACAATGAGCAGTTCTTC
v_gene: TRBV6-2/TRBV6-3; abundance: once; d_gene: .; j_gene: TRBJ1-5; CDR3aa: CASSSDGFNQPQHF; CDR3nt: TGTGCCAGCAGTTCTGACGGCTTCAATCAGCCCCAGCATTTT
v_gene: TRBV6-1; abundance: .; d_gene: TRBD2; j_gene: TRBJ2-1; CDR3aa: CASSAPAGGRANEQFF; CDR3nt: TGTGCCAGCAGTGCCCCCGCGGGCGGGAGGGCCAACGAGCAGTTCTTC
v_gene: TRBV2; abundance: .; d_gene: .; j_gene: TRBJ2-3; CDR3aa: CASSESRVSTDTQYF; CDR3nt: TGTGCCAGCAGTGAATCGAGGGTTAGCACAGATACGCAGTATTTT
v_gene: TRBV6-5; abundance: few; d_gene: TRBD2; j_gene: TRBJ2-5; CDR3aa: CASSYSQGLAGGPGETQYF; CDR3nt: TGTGCCAGCAGTTACTCACAGGGACTAGCGGGAGGGCCGGGGGAGACCCAGTACTTC
v_gene: TRBV3-1; abundance: .; d_gene: TRBD2; j_gene: TRBJ2-7; CDR3aa: CASSQDLTSGTYEQYF; CDR3nt: TGTGCCAGCAGCCAAGATCTAACTAGCGGGACCTACGAGCAGTACTTC